Given below is one T cell receptor beta chain in context. No cognate antigen has been identified for it. Base qualities are not provided; no much larger clone lies one nucleotide away. The record originates from a study of shared clonotypes between healthy human individuals (dated by TCRdb to the early 2020s). Turning to the overall study: The cohort included three men and two women between 18 and 49 years of age. For each donor, three plates each were used for CD4 naive and CD4 memory, two plates were used for CD8 naive, and one plate was used for CD8 memory. To estimate repertoire size and how much clonotypes are shared between individuals, the study performed deep sequencing of blood TCR repertoires from about five healthy adults. Libraries were prepared and TCR repertoires were sequenced by different laboratories using diverse techniques, in order to increase sequencing depth and limit assay-specific biases. Leukapheresis yielded between about 0.94 and 9 billion PBMCs per donor. The paper as a whole reports these results and caveats: Sampling was limited to blood, and TCR repertoires in tissue likely differ from TCR repertoires in blood. Compared with non-shared clonotypes, the clonotypes found in all four sorted-subset donors had higher generation probabilities. Larger estimated clonotype richness was generally found for naive subsets than for memory subsets. Because the study included a small number of donors, the genetic and exposure-history diversity represented was limited. Pairwise subsampling indicated that sequencing depth was expected to affect the degree of clonotype sharing among donors. Sharing across a few donors was observed for about 5% of naive CD4, 3% to 3.5% of naive CD8, 2% to 2.5% of memory CD4, and around 0.4% of memory CD8 clonotypes. Incomplete sequencing was indicated by rarefaction of sorted-subset datasets, despite the large sequencing depth.

The CDR3 runs 12 amino acids, cysteine and phenylalanine included. Of all the DNA, just the CDR3 is kept, 36 bases in frame from base 1. CDR1 and CDR2, per the germline V gene (reference sequence), are SEHNR and FQNEAQ. Trimming costs V 6 bases and J 1 base, and their ends lie 6 bases apart. Using the deep immunoSEQ assay, multiplex PCR amplified TCR CDR3 regions from genomic DNA. Genomic DNA extracted from each cell subset was distributed evenly over all wells of several immunoSEQ 96-well plates, and each plate served as one replicate. For sorted subsets, 150 to 200 ng genomic DNA, equal to 30,000 or so T cell genomes, was loaded into each replicate PCR. Purified libraries were quantified with a Qubit 3.0 fluorometer, sized on a Bioanalyzer 2100, and re-quantified with the KAPA Library Quantification kit. A separate single-read 150-cycle Illumina NextSeq 550 flow cell was used to sequence each immunoSEQ 96-well plate. The authors' pipeline ran thus. Because the immunoSEQ output included only junctional sequences and no quality scores, the filtering could not be the same as the filtering used for full-length reads. To assign V/J genes and CDR3, sequences were annotated using PyIR, a Python wrapper for IgBLAST v1.9, with IMGT germline references. Reads were removed for weak V/J assignments (E-value above 1e-6), missing CDR3, stop codons, out-of-frame junctions, or ambiguous translated residues. V3J clonotypes were defined as sequences sharing the same inferred V gene, J gene, and CDR3 amino acid sequence. The percentage overlap between two repertoires was calculated by dividing the number of shared unique clonotypes by the size of the smaller repertoire. Repertoire richness was assessed with RTK rarefaction, the Chao1 estimator, and Recon v2.1 estimates of unobserved clonotypes. For all TCRbeta clonotypes obtained by the gDNA method from a handful of donors, generation probabilities were computed with OLGA. The table comes from immuneACCESS by way of TCRdb, which keeps in-frame sequences with V and J called. Part of the clones is missing from these tables; in studies checked, under half for an unresolved V gene and the rest for unknown reasons. That table furnishes V, J and clone size, whereas the DNA furnished D and trimming. A total of about 2 million clones appear in this sample, 85% to 95% of them only once. The ten largest make up more than 0.1% of the sample.

Healthy HIV-negative adults with no recently reported acute infections or vaccinations were included as donors. Every donor was a Caucasian adult residing in Nashville, Tennessee, USA. CD4+ T cells were enriched by magnetic negative selection, after which naive cells were positively selected on CD45RA and the negative fraction was taken as the memory subset. Blood was collected by leukapheresis, and PBMCs were isolated by Ficoll-Histopaque density gradient centrifugation and then cryopreserved in liquid nitrogen vapor phase. Analytical flow cytometry was used to check the purity and quantity of each magnetically sorted T cell population. Genomic DNA was isolated from each sorted fraction and quantified by UV absorbance on a Nanodrop 2000c.

This chain is built from TRBV7-9 and TRBJ1-1; the D gene cannot be resolved reliably. The receptor was isolated from a man aged 18 to 29 in good health. Sequenced input: naive CD4+ T cells sorted from blood. This specimen's cell subset or site label, per the study, means: CD45RA+ positively selected. The bases are TGTGCCAGCAGTAAGGGGAACACTGAAGCTTTCTTT. The resulting protein is CASSKGNTEAFF. Reference TRBV7-9 and TRBJ1-1 proteins supply the regions before and after the CDR3; the full variable domain is: DTGVSQNPRHKITKRGQNVTFRCDPISEHNRLYWYRQTLGQGPEFLTYFQNEAQLEKSRLLSDRFSAERPKGSFSTLEIQRTEQGDSAMYLCASSKGNTEAFFGQGTRLTVV.